A selection of T cell receptor beta chains follows, all from one sample in a study of blood T cell repertoires in COVID-19. Assay: immunoSEQ multiplex PCR; the TCRdb copy retains only in-frame clones and omits some. The table records under 400,000 clones, around 91% of them present only once. Material: peripheral blood. These receptors were collected from a man between 18 and 35 years old with active or convalescent COVID-19. CDR3s leave out the opening cysteine and the closing phenylalanine or tryptophan. Each record gives: D gene, J gene, V gene, CDR3 protein. A D gene is named only where the DNA matches it firmly.

D: TRBD1
J: TRBJ2-7
V: TRBV5-6
CDR3: ASSLTQGVFYEQY

D: TRBD1
J: TRBJ1-5
V: TRBV9
CDR3: ASSPGDRGSNQPQH

D: NA
J: TRBJ1-2
V: TRBV9
CDR3: ASSGGIANYGYT

D: TRBD1
J: TRBJ2-2
V: TRBV27
CDR3: ASSFLDRDTGELF

D: TRBD1
J: TRBJ1-5
V: TRBV19
CDR3: ASNRGYQPQH

D: TRBD2
J: TRBJ2-1
V: TRBV24-1
CDR3: ATRGLAGVGEQF

D: TRBD2
J: TRBJ2-1
V: TRBV12-3/TRBV12-4
CDR3: ASRRGSYNEQF

D: NA
J: TRBJ1-1
V: TRBV6-5
CDR3: ASSRMNTEAF

D: TRBD1
J: TRBJ1-3
V: TRBV4-1
CDR3: ASSHNRGGNTIY

D: TRBD1
J: TRBJ1-3
V: TRBV7-2
CDR3: ASSLQTGASFSGNTIY